The T cell receptor (beta chain) described here comes from a study of cytomegalovirus exposure and HLA in healthy donors. The PCR contained 60 Vbeta and 13 Jbeta primers. Some clones are missing from TCRdb's copy, which holds only in-frame ones; the method was immunoSEQ multiplex PCR. Of 95,000 to 150,000 clones in the sample, around 66% were seen once. The CDR3 length is 13 residues. Trimming took off 4 bases at V and 3 bases at J, with 10 bases between the two ends. CDR1 is SGHDT, CDR2 YYEEEE, per germline. The genes are TRBV5-6 and TRBJ1-2, with D perhaps TRBD1 (6 bases). The sequence was collected from a woman in her forties in good health and CMV-seropositive. The sequenced sample consisted of PBMCs. This CDR3 reads CASSLQGYYGYTF. The CDR3 DNA follows: TGTGCCAGCAGCCTACAGGGCTACTATGGCTACACCTTC.